Presented here are 26 T cell receptor beta chains from one specimen sequenced in a study of CD8 T cells in Susac syndrome. An input of 0.5 to 1 ug of RNA was subjected to reverse transcription using random hexamers. TCRdb itself ran the immunoSEQ multiplex PCR reads through MiXCR, one entry per CDR3 protein. The data show around 170,000 distinct CDR3 sequences, with approximately 96% seen just once and 0.09% to 0.1% held by the top ten. Sequenced input: CD4+ T cells from PBMCs. The receptors shown here come from a human donor with Susac syndrome.

This sequence joins TRBV7-9 and TRBJ2-3, with 10 bases that match TRBD1. CDR3 length: 16 amino acids. The junction had 6 bases not matched to a gene; V was cut back by 5 bases and J by 1 base. Per germline, CDR1 SEHNR and CDR2 FQNEAQ (reference sequence). CDR3 amino acids: CASSPDRGGGTDTQYF. The DNA of the CDR3 is TGTGCCAGCAGCCCGGACAGGGGGGGAGGCACAGATACGCAGTATTTT.

This CDR3 reads CASSPVSGTSSGANVLTF. DNA for the CDR3: TGTGCCAGCTCACCCGTTAGCGGAACGTCCTCTGGGGCCAACGTCCTGACTTTC. This chain links TRBV18 with TRBJ2-6; tentative D call: TRBD2 (6 bases). The germline CDR1 and CDR2 sequences are KGHSH and LQKENI. The CDR3 is 18 amino acids. V gave up 3 bases and J gave up 0 bases, with 15 bases separating them.

The gene calls are TRBV29-1 and TRBJ1-2, with D hard to call. Trimming removed 5 bases from V and 4 bases from J, with 14 bases in between. Per germline, CDR1 SQVTM and CDR2 ANQGSEA. The CDR3 contains 13 residues. CDR3 DNA sequence: TGCAGCGTTAACGGCGACGGAGGCTATGGCTACACCTTC. It specifies CSVNGDGGYGYTF.

This chain links TRBV12-3 or TRBV12-4 with TRBJ2-3; D is uncertain. The V end lost 2 bases, the J end lost 6 bases, and 9 bases lay between the germline ends. The CDR3 loop spans 13 amino acids. The CDR3 reads CASSLSPSDTQYF. CDR3 DNA: TGTGCCAGCAGTTTAAGTCCGTCCGATACGCAGTATTTT.

The DNA for the CDR3 is TGTGCCAGCAGTTACTTCGGTACCGGCACAGATACGCAGTATTTT. Its translation is CASSYFGTGTDTQYF. The chain employs TRBV6-5 and TRBJ2-3; no firm D call. The CDR3 length is 15 residues. Trimming left V 1 base short and J 1 base short, with 9 bases between. CDR1 MNHEY and CDR2 SVGAGI come from the germline V gene.

V gene TRBV11-3 combines with J gene TRBJ1-1; the D is unclear. V shed 0 bases and J shed 10 bases, with 9 bases lying between them. Germline V gives CDR1 SGHNT, CDR2 YENEEA. The CDR3 loop spans 12 amino acids. The CDR3 bases are TGTGCCAGCAGCTTAGATCCACAGAGAGCTTTCTTT. Translating it yields CASSLDPQRAFF.

The chain joins TRBV7-6 to TRBJ1-1; TRBD1 matches 7 bases. Germline lookup yields CDR1 SGHVS and CDR2 FNYEAQ. The CDR3 covers 15 residues. Unmatched junction bases numbered 6, after V lost 1 base and J lost 4 bases. CDR3 sequence: CASSLGLGGGTEAFF. Written as DNA, the CDR3 is TGTGCCAGCAGCTTAGGATTAGGGGGCGGCACTGAAGCTTTCTTT.

CDR3 coding DNA: TGCAGTGCTAGAGGTGGCGGTGCCTACGAGCAGTACTTC. As protein: CSARGGGAYEQYF. The gene calls are TRBV20-1 and TRBJ2-7, with D hard to call. This CDR3 is built from 13 residues. V was trimmed by 1 base and J by 2 bases, leaving 9 bases between them. Germline lookup yields CDR1 DFQATT and CDR2 SNEGSKA (reference sequence).

The V and J genes are TRBV6-5 and TRBJ2-1; 9 nucleotides align to TRBD2. The germline V gene has CDR1 MNHEY and CDR2 SVGAGI. The CDR3 is 15 residues long. V was clipped by 2 bases and J by 6 bases; unmatched bases: 5. CDR3 protein: CASSYEGTSRNEQFF. The DNA of the CDR3 is TGTGCCAGCAGTTACGAGGGGACTAGCCGCAATGAGCAGTTCTTC.

The chain combines TRBV7-7 with TRBJ2-5; 7 bases fit TRBD2. The CDR3 has 15 residues. Germline trimming cut 0 bases from V and 5 bases from J; bases unmatched to any gene: 6. Germline-derived CDR1 and CDR2 are SSHAT and FNYEAQ (reference sequence). CDR3 sequence reads: CASSLAGLSGETQYF. CDR3 in DNA: TGTGCCAGCAGCTTAGCGGGACTATCGGGGGAGACCCAGTACTTC.

V is TRBV30 and J is TRBJ2-5, with 10 bases identical to TRBD1. J lost 4 bases, V lost 4 bases, and 6 bases had no gene match. CDR3 length equals 14 residues. Germline V gene data show CDR1 as GTSNPN and CDR2 as SVGIG (reference sequence). In DNA form, the CDR3 reads TGTGCCTGGAACTTCGGGACAGGGGTAGAGACCCAGTACTTC. Translating gives CAWNFGTGVETQYF.

In this sample, this clonotype turned up a few times. This sequence joins TRBV12-3 or TRBV12-4 and TRBJ1-2; 8 nucleotides line up with TRBD1. The length of the CDR3 is 14 residues. Trimming took 5 bases from V and 2 from J; bases not matched to a gene: 4. As DNA, the CDR3 is TGTGCCAGCAGTCCCAGACAGGGGAACTATGGCTACACCTTC. Translation: CASSPRQGNYGYTF.

This chain uses TRBV19 with TRBJ2-2; TRBD1 matches 8 bases. The CDR3 is 15 residues long. Per germline, CDR1 LNHDA and CDR2 SQIVND (reference sequence). J was trimmed by 6 bases and V by 7 bases; bases with no gene match: 10. For the CDR3, the DNA is TGTGCCAGTAAATTATCAGGGGGCGCGGCCGGGGAGCTGTTTTTT. Encoded protein: CASKLSGGAAGELFF.

The V call is TRBV4-3, the J call TRBJ2-1, with 14 positions matching TRBD2. CDR1 LGHNA and CDR2 YSLEER come from the germline V gene. The J segment lost 9 bases and the V segment lost 3 bases, leaving 7 bases of the junction unmatched. The CDR3 length is 16 residues. The CDR3 protein is CASSHAGLAGDAEQFF. CDR3 DNA sequence: TGCGCCAGCAGCCACGCGGGACTAGCGGGGGACGCTGAGCAGTTCTTC.

The rearrangement uses TRBV6-5 and TRBJ2-1; 12 bases map to TRBD2. The CDR3 runs to 19 residues. CDR1 MNHEY and CDR2 SVGAGI come from the germline V gene. The J segment lost 1 base and the V segment lost 0 bases, leaving 7 bases of the junction unmatched. The CDR3 DNA sequence: TGTGCCAGCAGTTACTCGGGACTAGCGGGTAGGTTGTCCTACAATGAGCAGTTCTTC. It translates to CASSYSGLAGRLSYNEQFF.

V usage is TRBV29-1 and J usage is TRBJ2-2; no clear D. Trimming took 3 bases from V and 4 from J, leaving 9 bases between them. The CDR3 consists of 13 residues. The germline V gene has CDR1 SQVTM and CDR2 ANQGSEA. The CDR3 sequence is CSVDEASTGELFF. The CDR3 region has the DNA TGCAGCGTTGATGAGGCCAGCACCGGGGAGCTGTTTTTT.

The chain joins TRBV11-2 to TRBJ2-7; 9 bases are shared with TRBD2. After removal of 6 bases from V and 5 bases from J, the junction contained 11 bases not matched to a gene. Germline V CDR1 and CDR2: SGHAT, FQNNGV. This CDR3 is built from 15 residues. CDR3 sequence: CASSISGGYGNEQYF. As DNA, the CDR3 is TGTGCCAGCAGTATTAGCGGGGGCTATGGGAACGAGCAGTACTTC.

This clonotype was observed once. This rearrangement joins TRBV3-1 to TRBJ1-2, with no clear D. V lost 0 bases and J 6 bases, leaving 11 bases between the germline ends. Germline V gives CDR1 LGHDT, CDR2 YNNKEL (reference sequence). This CDR3 has 14 residues. The CDR3 region is CASSQDVVLDGYTF. DNA for the CDR3: TGTGCCAGCAGCCAAGATGTGGTCTTGGATGGCTACACCTTC.

The chain employs TRBV6-2 or TRBV6-3 and TRBJ2-3; D may be TRBD2 (7 bases). V lost 6 bases, J lost 1 base, and 20 bases lay in between. Germline CDR1 MNHEY, CDR2 SVGEGT. The CDR3 covers 17 residues. The CDR3 nucleotides read TGTGCCAGCAGAAAACAGGGAGGGGCAACTCGCACAGATACGCAGTATTTT. Its translation is CASRKQGGATRTDTQYF.

This clonotype was found once. The chain uses TRBV20-1 and TRBJ1-2; 7 nucleotides line up with TRBD1. Germline CDR1 reads DFQATT; CDR2 reads SNEGSKA (reference sequence). Unmatched junction bases numbered 5, after V lost 2 bases and J lost 5 bases. CDR3 length equals 13 residues. CDR3 bases: TGCAGTGCTAGAATACAGGGGATGTATGGCTACACCTTC. Its protein product is CSARIQGMYGYTF.

The chain has TRBV6-5 and TRBJ2-1, with TRBD2 matching 7 bases. From germline, CDR1 is MNHEY and CDR2 SVGAGI. The CDR3 length is 16 residues. V shed 0 bases and J 3 bases; nucleotides not matched to a gene: 5. CDR3 DNA sequence: TGTGCCAGCAGTTACTCGGGAGCGGGGAGCTACAATGAGCAGTTCTTC. Translating gives CASSYSGAGSYNEQFF.

J is TRBJ2-5 and V is TRBV7-3, with TRBD2 as a possible D gene (7 bases). Germline V CDR1 and CDR2: SGHTA, FQGTGA. The CDR3 runs to 13 residues. The ends were cut back, 5 bases at V and 7 bases at J, with 14 bases in the middle. For the CDR3, the DNA is TGTGCCAGCAGCCCGGGGGGCCTGGTGACCCAGTACTTC. Translating it yields CASSPGGLVTQYF. Filled out from reference TRBV7-3 and TRBJ2-5, the complete variable domain reads GAGVSQTPSNKVTEKGKYVELRCDPISGHTALYWYRQSLGQGPEFLIYFQGTGAADDSGLPNDRFFAVRPEGSVSTLKIQRTERGDSAVYLCASSPGGLVTQYFGPGTRLLVL.

The V gene is TRBV6-6, the J gene TRBJ2-1; 12 nucleotides agree with TRBD2. Looked up from germline, CDR1 is MNHNY and CDR2 is SVGAGI (reference sequence). V shed 6 bases, J shed 3 bases, and the junction held 3 bases outside the gene matches. CDR3 size: 15 residues. The CDR3: CASRLLAGGYNEQFF. As DNA, the CDR3 is TGTGCCAGCAGACTACTAGCGGGGGGCTACAATGAGCAGTTCTTC.

The rearrangement joins TRBV20-1 to TRBJ2-5; 7 positions agree with TRBD1. CDR3 length: 15 residues. In germline, CDR1 is DFQATT, CDR2 SNEGSKA (reference sequence). V lost 3 bases to trimming and J lost 5 bases; unmatched junction nucleotides: 12. CDR3 sequence (DNA): TGCAGTGCTAGGGTTGAGAGGGGGCAGTGGGAGACCCAGTACTTC. This translates into CSARVERGQWETQYF.

The chain joins TRBV14 to TRBJ2-1, with 9 bases matching TRBD1. The CDR3 contains 17 residues. Germline CDR1 SGHDN, CDR2 FVKESK. V lost 4 bases and J lost 8; bases outside the gene matches: 15. The CDR3 protein is CASSPGQGTRFTDEQFF. CDR3 nucleotide sequence: TGTGCCAGCAGCCCGGGACAGGGAACCCGATTTACAGATGAGCAGTTCTTC.

This sequence joins TRBV5-1 and TRBJ1-1; a weak D match, TRBD1 (6 bases). Germline CDR1 reads SGHRS; CDR2 reads YFSETQ. Deletions cut 0 bases from V and 1 base from J, with 10 bases between. The CDR3 has 15 amino acids. The CDR3 nucleotides read TGCGCCAGCAGCTTGGTGGGGGGGCGGAACACTGAAGCTTTCTTT. Its translation: CASSLVGGRNTEAFF.